A selection of T cell receptor beta chains follows, all from one sample in a study of T cells in Graves' hyperthyroidism and ophthalmopathy. TCRdb re-analysed the multiplex PCR reads in MiXCR, keeping a single row per CDR3 protein. The sample includes 660,000 or so distinct CDR3 sequences, under 25% seen only once; the top ten take under 35%. Sequenced input: blood. Every receptor here comes from a man aged 30 to 39 with Graves' ophthalmopathy. Each CDR3 is given with its conserved first and last residue. D genes are given only for firm matches. A clone size is listed for some rows: how often the clone was seen (once, few, many), or a class if it is expanded.

j_gene | abundance | d_gene | len | v_gene | CDR3nt | CDR3aa
TRBJ2-5 | NA | TRBD2 | 15 | TRBV15 | TGTGCCACCAGCAGAGGATCCGTAGCGGGAGAGACCCAGTACTTC | CATSRGSVAGETQYF
TRBJ2-1 | few | NA | 13 | TRBV7-9 | TGTGCCAGCAGCCCTCCGGGGCTCGATGAGCAGTTCTTC | CASSPPGLDEQFF
TRBJ2-3 | NA | NA | 16 | TRBV3-1 | TGTGCCAGCAGCCAATCGGACCGGCCACGCACAGATACGCAGTATTTT | CASSQSDRPRTDTQYF
TRBJ2-3 | many | NA | 15 | TRBV28 | TGTGCCAGCAGTTTCGGAAGTCTACAGACAGATACGCAGTATTTT | CASSFGSLQTDTQYF
TRBJ1-1 | many | NA | 11 | TRBV30 | TGTGCCTGGATCGGGGGCCTTGAAGCTTTCTTT | CAWIGGLEAFF
TRBJ2-7 | few | TRBD1 | 13 | TRBV5-6 | TGTGCCAGCAGCTTGTGGGACAGTGCCGAGCAGTACTTC | CASSLWDSAEQYF
TRBJ2-1 | NA | TRBD2 | 17 | TRBV19 | TGTGCCAGTAGTCCCCGTCTAGCGGGCTACTCCTACAATGAGCAGTTCTTC | CASSPRLAGYSYNEQFF
TRBJ2-1 | NA | NA | 13 | TRBV28 | TGTGCCAGCATCGGCAGAACCGATGATGAGCAGTTCTTC | CASIGRTDDEQFF
TRBJ2-1 | many | TRBD2 | 14 | TRBV6-1 | TGTGCCAGCAGCTCTAGCGGGACCTACAATGAGCAGTTCTTC | CASSSSGTYNEQFF
TRBJ2-1 | NA | NA | 15 | TRBV19 | TGTGCCAGTAGTCCTAGCAGCAGGGCCTCCAATGAGCAGTTCTTC | CASSPSSRASNEQFF
TRBJ2-5 | NA | TRBD1 | 15 | TRBV29-1 | TGCAGCGGGGGGACAGGTCTTAGGGGGCCGGAGACCCAGTACTTC | CSGGTGLRGPETQYF
TRBJ1-6 | many | NA | 15 | TRBV27 | TGTGCCAGCAGTTTACGGCTCGGCGGGAATTCACCCCTCCACTTT | CASSLRLGGNSPLHF
TRBJ2-5 | NA | TRBD2 | 16 | TRBV14 | TGTGCCAGCAGCCAAGGGACTAGCGGCCGCCAAGAGACCCAGTACTTC | CASSQGTSGRQETQYF
TRBJ2-7 | many | NA | 13 | TRBV18 | TGTGCCAGCTCACCACAACCCACCTACGAGCAGTACTTC | CASSPQPTYEQYF
TRBJ2-2 | many | TRBD2 | 18 | TRBV11-2 | TGTGCCAGCAGCTTAGGGCTAGCGGGAGGGCCAGGCACCGGGGAGCTGTTTTTT | CASSLGLAGGPGTGELFF
TRBJ2-3 | NA | NA | 15 | TRBV27 | TGTGCCAGCAGTTTCGGAGGGCGGAAAGCAGATACGCAGTATTTT | CASSFGGRKADTQYF
TRBJ2-5 | many | NA | 11 | TRBV2 | TGTGCCAGCAGCACAGAAGAGACCCAGTACTTC | CASSTEETQYF
TRBJ2-7 | NA | NA | 14 | TRBV5-8 | TGTGCCAGCAGCTTGAGGAGTACCCTATACGAGCAGTACTTC | CASSLRSTLYEQYF
TRBJ2-3 | many | NA | 14 | TRBV7-2 | TGTGCCAGCAGCTTAGACCGTTTCACAGATACGCAGTATTTT | CASSLDRFTDTQYF
TRBJ2-2 | NA | NA | 16 | TRBV12-5 | TGTGCTAGTGGTTTGGTACTCGGCCAGGACACCGGGGGGCTGTTTTTT | CASGLVLGQDTGGLFF
TRBJ2-1 | many | TRBD1 | 15 | TRBV7-9 | TGTGCCAGCAGCGCACAGGGGGATCCGAACAATGAGCAGTTCTTC | CASSAQGDPNNEQFF
TRBJ1-1 | many | NA | 13 | TRBV7-9 | TGTGCCAGCAGCTTCCCCCGGGAGGCTGAAGCTTTCTTT | CASSFPREAEAFF
TRBJ2-7 | few | NA | 10 | TRBV10-3 | TGTGCCATCGGTGACTACGAGCAGTACTTC | CAIGDYEQYF
TRBJ2-1 | many | NA | 14 | TRBV7-9 | TGTGCCAGCAGCTTAGCGCGACAGGAGGTTGAGCAGTTCTTC | CASSLARQEVEQFF
TRBJ2-3 | NA | TRBD2 | 16 | TRBV6-5 | TGTGCCAGCAGTTACCCAGCGGGAGGGCCAACAGATACGCAGTATTTT | CASSYPAGGPTDTQYF
TRBJ2-7 | NA | TRBD2 | 15 | TRBV20-1 | TGCAGTGCTAGAGATTACTTAGCGGGAGGGAGCGAGCAGTACTTC | CSARDYLAGGSEQYF
TRBJ2-7 | few | NA | 13 | TRBV20-1 | TGCAGTGCTGATCAACAGGGGAGGGATGAGCAGTACTTC | CSADQQGRDEQYF
TRBJ1-4 | NA | NA | 11 | TRBV28 | TGTGCCAGCAGTTTAGTCGGGAAACTGTTTTTT | CASSLVGKLFF
TRBJ2-1 | NA | TRBD1 | 15 | TRBV6-1 | TGTGCCAGCAGCCAGACAGGGGCGACCTACAATGAGCAGTTCTTC | CASSQTGATYNEQFF
TRBJ2-6 | NA | TRBD2 | 16 | TRBV20-1 | TGCAGTGCTAGAGATTGGGGACTAGTGCGGGCCAACGTCCTGACTTTC | CSARDWGLVRANVLTF
TRBJ2-3 | NA | TRBD2 | 16 | TRBV2 | TGTGCCAGCAGTGAAACGGGGCGGGAGGGCCAAGATACGCAGTATTTT | CASSETGREGQDTQYF
TRBJ2-7 | few | NA | 13 | TRBV27 | TGTGCCAGCAGTTTAACTTCCGAATACGAGCAGTACTTC | CASSLTSEYEQYF
TRBJ2-2 | NA | NA | 13 | TRBV18 | TGTGCCAGCTCACCAGCTGAAACCGGGGAGCTGTTTTTT | CASSPAETGELFF
TRBJ1-5 | many | TRBD1 | 15 | TRBV28 | TGTGCCAGCAGTTTGGTAGGACAGGCGAATCAGCCCCAGCATTTT | CASSLVGQANQPQHF
TRBJ2-7 | NA | NA | 15 | TRBV3-1 | TGTGCCAGCAGCCAAGACGGGAGTACTCCCTACGAGCAGTACTTC | CASSQDGSTPYEQYF
TRBJ2-7 | few | TRBD2 | 13 | TRBV7-9 | TGTGCCAGCAGCGCTAGCGGCTCCTACGAGCAGTGCTTC | CASSASGSYEQCF
TRBJ1-5 | NA | NA | 12 | TRBV6-2/TRBV6-3 | TGTGCCAGTCTATCAGGGGATCAGCCCCAGCATTTT | CASLSGDQPQHF
TRBJ2-1 | few | NA | 17 | TRBV14 | TGTGCCAGCAGCCAAGCACCAGCGCCGAGCTCCTACAATGAGCAGTTCTTC | CASSQAPAPSSYNEQFF
TRBJ1-2 | NA | NA | 15 | TRBV13 | TGTGCCAGCAGCTTTGCGCAAGACAGTTTGTATGGCTACACCTTC | CASSFAQDSLYGYTF
TRBJ2-1 | NA | TRBD2 | 13 | TRBV10-3 | TGTGCCATCAAACTAGCGGGAGCTTATGAGCAGTTCTTC | CAIKLAGAYEQFF
TRBJ2-3 | NA | NA | 14 | TRBV20-1 | TGCAGTGCTAGGCGGGACGACCTCACAGATACGCAGTATTTT | CSARRDDLTDTQYF
TRBJ2-1 | few | NA | 15 | TRBV27 | TGTGCCAGCAGTTCACACAGGTCGGGGGTGGATGAGCAGTTCTTC | CASSSHRSGVDEQFF
TRBJ2-7 | many | TRBD1 | 15 | TRBV5-1 | TGCGCCAGCAGCTTGCGGGGACAGGGGGCTTACGAGCAGTACTTC | CASSLRGQGAYEQYF
TRBJ2-7 | many | NA | 14 | TRBV28 | TGTGCCAGCACTAATCCGGGACATATCTACGAGCAGTACTTC | CASTNPGHIYEQYF
TRBJ2-3 | many | NA | 12 | TRBV27 | TGTGCCAGCATCTCGGAGAGAGATACGCAGTATTTT | CASISERDTQYF
TRBJ2-2 | NA | NA | 18 | TRBV6-1 | TGTGCCAGCAGCCCCTTACCATACAGGGTGCGGGACACCGGGGAGCTGTTTTTT | CASSPLPYRVRDTGELFF
TRBJ2-7 | many | NA | 13 | TRBV3-1 | TGTGCCAGCAGCCAAGATACCTCTGACGAGCAGTACTTC | CASSQDTSDEQYF
TRBJ2-1 | NA | NA | 13 | TRBV6-1 | TGTGCCAGCTCGAGGGGCTACTACAATGAGCAGTTCTTC | CASSRGYYNEQFF
TRBJ2-1 | few | NA | 14 | TRBV7-2 | TGTGCCAGCAGCCCTCCGGGCCGATACAATGAGCAGTTCTTC | CASSPPGRYNEQFF
TRBJ1-2 | NA | NA | 13 | TRBV6-2/TRBV6-3 | TGTGCCAGCAGTTACTCAGCGGTCTCTGGCTACACCTTC | CASSYSAVSGYTF
TRBJ1-2 | many | NA | 11 | TRBV30 | TGTGCCCTCGCAGGGAACTATGGCTACACCTTC | CALAGNYGYTF
TRBJ2-5 | NA | NA | 11 | TRBV28 | TGTGCCGGCAGTTTGAGTGAGACCCAGTACTTC | CAGSLSETQYF